This T cell receptor (beta chain) originates from a study of CD8+ T cells in alopecia areata. Study-wide results and caveats: Scalp clonality and expanded CD8+ clones among the top 100 fell significantly with tofacitinib.

Treatment here: oral pan-JAK inhibitor, 5-10 mg twice daily. From alopecia areata patients, lesional scalp punch biopsies and peripheral blood were collected. This clone was found once. What it binds is unknown. It was cDNA, reverse transcribed from extracted RNA, that served as the sequencing template. The assay was immunoSEQ multiplex PCR, and TCRdb's table has in-frame clones only and misses some. The sample contains 150,000 to 200,000 clones, approximately 67% of which appear only once. CDR3 size: 18 residues. Germline-derived CDR1 and CDR2 are ENHRY and SYGVKD. With V trimmed by 4 bases and J by 0 bases, 9 bases remained unmatched.

This chain uses TRBV10-3 with TRBJ2-6, with 7 bases aligning to TRBD1. The TCR was taken from a human donor with alopecia areata. Specimen: CD4+ T cells sorted from blood, collected at week 49, from a patient treated with tofacitinib. The chain's CDR3 is CAISARQGQRSGANVLTF. The CDR3 DNA reads as TGTGCCATCAGTGCCCGGCAGGGACAGCGCTCTGGGGCCAACGTCCTGACTTTC.